These 10 T cell receptor beta chains were all obtained from the same sample, sequenced in a study of vaccination and CD4 T cells after COVID-19. Sequenced with the Oncomine TCR Beta short-read assay was DNA taken from cultured CD4+ T cells. TCRdb re-analysed the PCR reads in MiXCR, keeping a single row per CDR3 protein. The table lists 20,000 to 30,000 distinct CDR3 sequences, 55% to 70% of them singletons, with under 6.5% in the top ten. The treatment: approximately 9-day PBMC culture with coronavirus spike peptide pools or control peptides (ViraFEST assay). These receptors are not linked to any known antigen. Sample: CD4+ T cells from blood, cultured in vitro. Every receptor here comes from a human donor who had recovered from COVID-19.

The V call is TRBV12-3 or TRBV12-4, the J call TRBJ2-3; D unclear. Trimming removed 5 bases from V and 11 bases from J, with 14 bases in between. The CDR3 spans 12 residues. CDR3 sequence: CASSPDSERQYF. CDR3 coding DNA: TGTGCCAGCAGTCCCGACTCCGAGAGGCAGTATTTT.

The chain uses TRBV21-1 and TRBJ2-1; the table's D call TRBD1 went unverified against the DNA. Judging by the DNA end, TRBJ2-7 fits better; the J call may be wrong. TRBV21-1 is a recognized pseudogene. The CDR3 length is 16 residues. The CDR3: CASSKFPDFLPYEQYF. The CDR3 bases are TGTGCCAGCAGCAAATTCCCGGACTTCTTACCCTACGAGCAGTACTTC.

On this clonotype: One end of the junction does not line up with germline, which may come from a read error. The chain recombines TRBV7-7 with TRBJ2-5, with 7 nucleotides matching TRBD1. The CDR3 runs 13 residues. Looked up from germline, CDR1 is SSHAT and CDR2 is FNYEAQ (reference sequence). The CDR3 is CASSSTGVETQYF. Here the CDR3 DNA reads TGTGCTAGCAGCTCCACAGGGGTCGAGACCCAGTACTTC.

This chain connects TRBV7-2 to TRBJ2-3, with 10 bases aligning to TRBD2. Germline lookup yields CDR1 SGHTA and CDR2 FQGNSA. The CDR3 sequence is 16 residues long. V dropped 3 bases and J dropped 0; count of bases not matched to a gene: 3. In DNA form, the CDR3 reads TGTGCCAGCAGCTTCACTAGCGGGACTAGCACAGATACGCAGTATTTT. It translates to CASSFTSGTSTDTQYF.

There are a few counts of this clonotype. The chain joins TRBV2 to TRBJ2-3; 12 nucleotides match TRBD1. CDR3 length: 15 amino acids. The J segment lost 9 bases and the V segment lost 5 bases, leaving 9 bases of the junction unmatched. The germline V gene has CDR1 SNHLY and CDR2 FYNNEI. Here the CDR3 reads CASSIGTGGRRTQYF. CDR3 in DNA: TGTGCCAGCAGTATCGGGACAGGGGGCAGGAGGACGCAGTATTTT.

This rearrangement joins TRBV12-3 or TRBV12-4 to TRBJ2-7; D gene ambiguous. V gave up 3 bases and J gave up 3 bases, with 9 bases separating them. The CDR3 covers 13 residues. This CDR3 is CASSLMRFYEQYF. The CDR3 DNA is TGTGCCAGCAGTTTGATGCGGTTCTACGAGCAGTACTTC.

The gene calls are TRBV18 and TRBJ2-5; no clear D gene. This CDR3 is built from 15 residues. V lost 2 bases and J lost 2, with 12 bases in between. CDR1 is KGHSH, CDR2 LQKENI, per germline. CDR3 in amino acids: CASSPALSVQETQYF. The CDR3 DNA follows: TGTGCCAGCTCACCAGCCCTCTCTGTTCAAGAGACCCAGTACTTC.

The chain joins TRBV20-1 to TRBJ1-5, with D possibly being TRBD1 (5 bases). CDR1 is DFQATT, CDR2 SNEGSKA, per germline (reference sequence). The V gene lost 3 bases and the J gene lost 4 bases, with 10 bases spanning the gap. CDR3 size: 13 residues. The CDR3 spells CSASIRVNQPQHF. The CDR3 coding sequence is TGCAGTGCTAGCATCAGGGTGAATCAGCCCCAGCATTTT.

The chain carries TRBV20-1 and TRBJ2-2, with 10 bases identical to TRBD2. This CDR3 spans 16 amino acids. Germline CDR1 DFQATT, CDR2 SNEGSKA (reference sequence). V lost 2 bases, J lost 4 bases, and 7 bases stayed unmatched. CDR3 region: CSARLPSGGATGELFF. In DNA, the CDR3 is TGCAGTGCTAGACTTCCGAGCGGGGGGGCCACCGGGGAGCTGTTTTTT.

The CDR3 DNA reads as TGTGCCAGCAGCTTAGGAGTGTCAGATACGCAGTATTTT. Translating gives CASSLGVSDTQYF. J is TRBJ2-3 and V is TRBV7-2; D gene uncertain. The germline V gene encodes CDR1 SGHTA and CDR2 FQGNSA. V gave up 1 base and J gave up 4 bases, with 6 bases separating them. The CDR3 contains 13 residues.